The 6 T cell receptor beta chains reported below all come from one sample, sequenced in a study of blood T cell repertoires in COVID-19. Generated by immunoSEQ multiplex PCR, the TCRdb table keeps only in-frame clones and is missing some. The table includes about 69,000 clones, 75% to 85% detected once. Specimen: peripheral blood. These TCRs come from a human donor in a cohort sampled during active COVID-19.

This chain uses TRBV7-9 with TRBJ2-2; 7 bases agree with TRBD1. This CDR3 has 16 amino acids. Germline trimming cut 5 bases from V and 4 bases from J; bases unmatched to any gene: 10. The germline V gene has CDR1 SEHNR and CDR2 FQNEAQ (reference sequence). This chain's CDR3 is CASSQWDRGPTGELFF. CDR3 sequence (DNA): TGTGCCAGCAGCCAATGGGATAGGGGGCCCACCGGGGAGCTGTTTTTT.

This clone was observed a single time. The chain employs TRBV14 and TRBJ2-6; D possibly corresponds to TRBD2 (6 bases). This CDR3 contains 15 residues. Per the germline V gene, CDR1 is SGHDN and CDR2 is FVKESK. Between the trimmed V and J ends, which lost 2 bases and 4 bases, there was a span of 9 bases. CDR3 in amino acids: CASSQWGVGANVLTF. CDR3 in DNA: TGTGCCAGCAGCCAATGGGGGGTCGGGGCCAACGTCCTGACTTTC.

This sequence joins TRBV13 and TRBJ2-7, with a possible D match to TRBD2 (7 bases). CDR3 length equals 15 residues. The germline CDR1 and CDR2 sequences are PRHDT and FYEKMQ (reference sequence). V was clipped by 1 base and J by 2 bases, with 12 bases between them. The CDR3 sequence: CASSLEGGFPYEQYF. Written as DNA, the CDR3 is TGTGCCAGCAGCTTAGAGGGGGGGTTCCCCTACGAGCAGTACTTC.

The rearrangement uses TRBV5-6 and TRBJ2-1; 9 bases line up with TRBD2. CDR3 length: 17 residues. The V gene's germline CDR1 is SGHDT and CDR2 YYEEEE. V trimming: 0 bases; J trimming: 4 bases; junction bases outside the gene matches: 8. Here the CDR3 reads CASSLEGSGGYYNEQFF. The CDR3 nucleotides are TGTGCCAGCAGCTTGGAAGGTAGCGGGGGATATTACAATGAGCAGTTCTTC.

The genes are TRBV28 and TRBJ2-2; weak D call: TRBD2 (7 bases). The CDR3 extends over 15 amino acids. The germline V gene encodes CDR1 MDHEN and CDR2 SYDVKM. V lost 9 bases to trimming and J lost 0 bases, with 14 bases between them. The CDR3 protein is CASGIGGANTGELFF. The CDR3 DNA reads as TGTGCCAGTGGGATAGGGGGGGCGAACACCGGGGAGCTGTTTTTT.

This clone was recorded once. The rearrangement uses TRBV5-1 and TRBJ1-3, with D perhaps TRBD1 (6 bases). V was trimmed by 2 bases and J by 0 bases, leaving 9 bases between them. The CDR3 has 15 amino acids. Germline lookup yields CDR1 SGHRS and CDR2 YFSETQ. The CDR3 bases are TGCGCCAGCAGCTTACAGGGCCTCTCTGGAAACACCATATATTTT. It specifies CASSLQGLSGNTIYF.